This T cell receptor beta chain was identified in a study of cytomegalovirus exposure and HLA in healthy donors. Turning to the study itself: Unique TCRs numbering some 80 million, obtained from HLA-typed donors, made up an early data release. Study conclusions and caveats: Upon later analysis, TCR association rates were observed to vary by HLA locus, being highest for DRB1 and lowest for HLA-C. An observed cluster of highly shared sequence variants was recorded as a likely sequencing artifact.

PCR primers comprised 60 Vbeta and 13 Jbeta primers. Clones were read by immunoSEQ multiplex PCR, and TCRdb kept only the in-frame ones, dropping some. Among some 90,000 clones listed, 81% were seen once. To note about this clone: Its antigen is unknown.

Donors consisted of healthy bone marrow donors. CDR3 length equals 13 residues. The germline V gene encodes CDR1 SQVTM and CDR2 ANQGSEA. V lost 7 bases and J lost 9, with 19 bases in between. This clonotype originated in a woman in her 70s in good health and CMV-seropositive. The sequenced sample consisted of PBMCs. V usage is TRBV29-1 and J usage is TRBJ2-1, with D perhaps matching TRBD2 (7 bases). This CDR3 reads CSARGEGRGEQFF. The CDR3 bases are TGCAGCGCCCGAGGGGAGGGCAGGGGTGAGCAGTTCTTC.